This T cell receptor beta chain was retrieved from a study of T-cell memory formation after mild COVID-19. Study-level results: Researchers report contracting CD4+ clones mostly in CM and EM, with CD8+ clones in EMRA.

Concerning this clonotype itself: Antigen specificity is unknown.

Barcoded TCR alpha and TCR beta cDNA libraries with UMIs came from 5'RACE using constant-segment primers. TCRdb used MiXCR to reprocess the 5' RACE reads, holding one entry per CDR3 protein. The table shows approximately 340,000 distinct CDR3 sequences, with 15% occurring only once. The TCR was taken from a man between 18 and 35 years old who had mild COVID-19 (a few samples of this study predate the infection). Cell type and time point are not known. The specimen sequenced was PBMCs or a T cell subset sorted from them (not recorded which).

The CDR3 region has the DNA TGTGCCAGCAGGGGAGCGGGACAAGAGACCCAGTACTTC. Translation gives CASRGAGQETQYF. This chain links TRBV2 with TRBJ2-5, with 7 bases that match TRBD2. V was pared by 6 bases and J by 2 bases, with 3 bases of the junction left unmatched. The CDR3 consists of 13 residues. From germline, CDR1 is SNHLY and CDR2 FYNNEI.